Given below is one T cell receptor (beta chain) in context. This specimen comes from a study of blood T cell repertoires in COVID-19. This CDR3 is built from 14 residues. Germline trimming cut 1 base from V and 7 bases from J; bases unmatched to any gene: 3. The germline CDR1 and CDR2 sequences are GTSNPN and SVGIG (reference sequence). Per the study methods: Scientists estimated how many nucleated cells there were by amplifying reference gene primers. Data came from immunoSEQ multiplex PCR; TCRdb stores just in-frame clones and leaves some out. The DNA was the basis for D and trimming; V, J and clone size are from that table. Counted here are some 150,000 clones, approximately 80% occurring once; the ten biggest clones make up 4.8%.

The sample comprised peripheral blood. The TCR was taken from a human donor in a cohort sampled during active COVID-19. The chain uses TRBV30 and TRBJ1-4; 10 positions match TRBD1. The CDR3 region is CAWSGGQGVEKLFF. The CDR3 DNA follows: TGTGCCTGGAGTGGCGGACAGGGGGTTGAAAAACTGTTTTTT.